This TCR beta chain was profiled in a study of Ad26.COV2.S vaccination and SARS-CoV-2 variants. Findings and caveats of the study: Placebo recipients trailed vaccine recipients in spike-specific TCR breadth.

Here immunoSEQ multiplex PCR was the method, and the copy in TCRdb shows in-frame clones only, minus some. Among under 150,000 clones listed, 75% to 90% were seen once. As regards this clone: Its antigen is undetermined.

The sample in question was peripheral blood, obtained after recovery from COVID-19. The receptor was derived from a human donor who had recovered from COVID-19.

The CDR3: CASSWDRGYTEAFF. DNA for the CDR3: TGTGCCAGCAGCTGGGACAGGGGGTACACTGAAGCTTTCTTT. The gene calls are TRBV5-6 and TRBJ1-1; 11 bases fit TRBD1. This CDR3 has 14 residues. Per the germline V gene, CDR1 is SGHDT and CDR2 is YYEEEE. Losses at the gene ends were 3 bases for V and 3 bases for J; bases not matched to a gene: 1.